The clone carrying this T cell receptor (beta chain) was seen only once. The sample belongs to a study of CD8 T cells in Susac syndrome. This CDR3 has 12 amino acids. The germline CDR1 and CDR2 sequences are LNHNV and YYDKDF (reference sequence). V lost 6 bases and J lost 8, with 10 bases in between. With random hexamers, reverse transcription was performed on roughly 0.5 to 1 ug of RNA. Amplification of TCR beta CDR3 by immunoSEQ multiplex PCR spanned 54 Vbeta and 13 Jbeta. MiXCR, run by TCRdb on the immunoSEQ multiplex PCR reads, gives a single entry per CDR3 protein. The sample lists 150,000 to 200,000 distinct CDR3 sequences, roughly 95% occurring once. In blood CD8+ and CD4+ T cells, TCR beta underwent sequencing. Each multiple sclerosis control was a treatment-naive patient with relapsing-remitting disease that was either stable or active. Negative isolation yielded the CD8+ and CD4+ T cells, while FACS enriched the TEMRA cells.

This sequence originates from a human donor with multiple sclerosis. The chain employs TRBV15 and TRBJ2-2; perhaps TRBD1 as D (5 bases). Specimen: CD8+ T cells from PBMCs. The CDR3 here is CATRTALGELFF. The CDR3, as DNA: TGTGCCACCAGGACAGCTCTAGGGGAGCTGTTTTTT.